The source of this TCR beta chain is a study of human CD8 memory T cell subsets. Stem-like memory CD8+ T cell (TSTEM) populations were CCR7+ PD-1- TIGIT-. The starting material, duplicate vials of around 140,000 sorted CD8+ T cells per subset, provided the RNA. CDR1 is LNHNV, CDR2 YYDKDF, per germline (reference sequence). This CDR3 is 12 amino acids long. UMI-labeled 5' RACE produced the TCR beta libraries. TCRdb reworked the 5' RACE reads into one entry per CDR3 protein, no DNA. The repertoire table contains around 10,000 distinct CDR3 sequences. The sequence came from a human donor in good health. This chain joins TRBV15 and TRBJ1-2. The sequenced material came from CD8+ stem-like memory T cells (TSCM and TCM) sorted from PBMCs. As to subset: stem-like memory CD8 T cells (TSTEM), CCR7+ PD-1- TIGIT-. CDR3 residues: CATSRANYGYTF. Filled out from reference TRBV15 and TRBJ1-2, the complete variable domain reads DAMVIQNPRYQVTQFGKPVTLSCSQTLNHNVMYWYQQKSSQAPKLLFHYYDKDFNNEADTPDNFQSRRPNTSFCFLDIRSPGLGDTAMYLCATSRANYGYTFGSGTRLTVV.